This entry features one T cell receptor (beta chain) sequence. This record belongs to a study of T-cell memory formation after mild COVID-19. Using its own MiXCR run on the 5' RACE reads, TCRdb lists one record per CDR3 protein. The sample lists about 350,000 distinct CDR3 sequences, roughly 15% occurring once. After removal of 4 bases from V and 9 bases from J, the junction contained 9 bases not matched to a gene. Per germline, CDR1 SEHNR and CDR2 FQNEAQ (reference sequence). This CDR3 is built from 15 residues. Sequenced input: PBMCs or a T cell subset sorted from them (not recorded which). The chain is built from TRBV7-9 and TRBJ1-6; 7 positions agree with TRBD1. The clonotype originates from a man younger than 30 who had mild COVID-19 (a few samples of this study predate the infection). Cell type and time point are not known. The CDR3 DNA follows: TGTGCCAGCAGCTACCTAGGGGGCGCGGGTTCACCCCTCCACTTT. It is translated as CASSYLGGAGSPLHF. The entire variable domain, with the rest obtained from reference TRBV7-9 and TRBJ1-6, is as follows: DTGVSQNPRHKITKRGQNVTFRCDPISEHNRLYWYRQTLGQGPEFLTYFQNEAQLEKSRLLSDRFSAERPKGSFSTLEIQRTEQGDSAMYLCASSYLGGAGSPLHFGNGTRLTVT.